The rows below give T cell receptor beta chains drawn from one sample of a study of blood T cell repertoires in COVID-19. Sequenced by immunoSEQ multiplex PCR; TCRdb stores in-frame clones only, minus some. The profile shows 65,000 to 80,000 clones, 88% of them singletons. The material sequenced was peripheral blood. The receptors were sampled from a man aged 50-60 years with active COVID-19. The CDR3 runs from the conserved cysteine through the conserved F or W. The D gene is left open where the match is weak. Expanded clones are given a class, and other clones once, few, many or no size at all.

D	size	V	J	DNA	CDR3
TRBD2	-	TRBV18	TRBJ2-1	TGTGCCAGCTCACCATCCGGGACTAGCGGGGGGGGGAATGAGCAGTTCTTC	CASSPSGTSGGGNEQFF
-	-	TRBV4-2	TRBJ1-4	TGTGCCAGCAGCCACCTACAGGGTACTAATGAAAAACTGTTTTTT	CASSHLQGTNEKLFF
-	-	TRBV15	TRBJ1-4	TGTGCCACCAGCAGAGATCCGCGAGGCAATGAAAAACTGTTTTTT	CATSRDPRGNEKLFF
TRBD1	-	TRBV7-2	TRBJ2-3	TGTGCCAGCAGCTTAGCGGGCAGGGGGCTGGCAGATACGCAGTATTTT	CASSLAGRGLADTQYF
TRBD2	-	TRBV7-3	TRBJ2-1	TGTGCCAGCAGCTTACTCGGGGGGGCTTCCTACAATGAGCAGTTCTTC	CASSLLGGASYNEQFF
-	-	TRBV9	TRBJ1-1	TGTGCCAGCAGCGCCACCGGGGGGGGCACTGAAGCTTTCTTT	CASSATGGGTEAFF
-	-	TRBV5-1	TRBJ2-1	TGCGCCAGCAGAGGGGTAGGACTTCCCGGGGAAGGGGGTTACAATGAGCAGTTCTTC	CASRGVGLPGEGGYNEQFF
TRBD2	-	TRBV6-5	TRBJ2-5	TGTGCCAGCAGTTACTCAGGACTAGCGGGCGAAGAGACCCAGTACTTC	CASSYSGLAGEETQYF
TRBD1	-	TRBV6-6	TRBJ1-1	TGTGCCAGCAGTACCGCGCCGACAGGGGCGAACACTGAAGCTTTCTTT	CASSTAPTGANTEAFF
-	few	TRBV30	TRBJ1-2	TGTGCCTGGAGTGTACGAAACTTCTATGGCTACACCTTC	CAWSVRNFYGYTF
-	-	TRBV6-5	TRBJ1-5	TGTGCCAGCAGTTACTCGATGGGGGGGCAAAATCAGCCCCAGCATTTT	CASSYSMGGQNQPQHF
-	-	TRBV19	TRBJ2-2	TGTGCCAGTAAGGGCGCTGCGGGCGGGGAGCTGTTTTTT	CASKGAAGGELFF
TRBD1	-	TRBV6-5	TRBJ1-1	TGTGCCAGCAGTTCCGGACAGGGAAGAGGCGTTGACGCTTTCTTT	CASSSGQGRGVDAFF
-	few	TRBV20-1	TRBJ1-5	TGCAGTGCTAGTGGTGGGGGGGCTCAGCCCCAGCATTTT	CSASGGGAQPQHF
-	-	TRBV10-3	TRBJ2-2	TGTGCCATCAGTGAGAAGTCGCCGGGAAACACCGGGGAGCTGTTTTTT	CAISEKSPGNTGELFF
TRBD2	-	TRBV7-2	TRBJ2-3	TGTGCCAGCAGCCGGGACTACTCTAGCACAGATACGCAGTATTTT	CASSRDYSSTDTQYF
TRBD1	-	TRBV29-1	TRBJ2-3	TGCAGCGTTGAGCCCCCCGGACAGGGAAATTTAGATACGCAGTATTTT	CSVEPPGQGNLDTQYF
TRBD2	-	TRBV3-1/TRBV3-2	TRBJ2-3	TGTGCCAGCAGCCAAGGATTGGGACTAAGCGGGGCAGATACGCAGTATTTT	CASSQGLGLSGADTQYF
TRBD1	-	TRBV12-3/TRBV12-4	TRBJ1-2	TGTGCCAGCTCACAGGGGGCGTATGGCTACACCTTC	CASSQGAYGYTF
-	-	TRBV4-2	TRBJ2-3	TGTGCCAGCAGCCAAGGCGTTGACTTGTCTACGGTAGATACGCAGTATTTT	CASSQGVDLSTVDTQYF
TRBD2	few	TRBV7-9	TRBJ2-3	TGTGCCAGCAGCCCTCCCCCTTCGGGCGGTAGCGGGAGTGTGGATACGCAGTATTTT	CASSPPPSGGSGSVDTQYF
-	once	TRBV28	TRBJ1-2	TGTGCCAGCAGTTTTGTAGCCTATGGCTACACCTTC	CASSFVAYGYTF
-	-	TRBV6-2/TRBV6-3	TRBJ1-4	TGTGCCAGCAGTCCACGGACAAGACTGTTTTTT	CASSPRTRLFF
-	-	TRBV3-1/TRBV3-2	TRBJ2-7	TGTGCCAGCAGCCCTCCGGGATTCCGCTCCTACGAGCAGTACTTC	CASSPPGFRSYEQYF
-	-	TRBV19	TRBJ2-5	TGTGCCAGTAGTATATCCGGGACTCAAGAGACCCAGTACTTC	CASSISGTQETQYF
TRBD1	once	TRBV4-1	TRBJ2-7	TGCGCCAGCAGCCAAGATAAGGGGGCCCATTACGAGCAGTACTTC	CASSQDKGAHYEQYF
TRBD1	-	TRBV9	TRBJ1-1	TGTGCCAGCAGCGCACAAACAGGGGGCGGCACTGAAGCTTTCTTT	CASSAQTGGGTEAFF
-	-	TRBV28	TRBJ1-1	TGTGCCAGCAGCTTGCCGACAGGCCGGACTGAAGCTTTCTTT	CASSLPTGRTEAFF
-	few	TRBV7-6	TRBJ2-7	TGTGCCAGCAGCCGACAGACCCGTATGTACGAGCAGTACTTC	CASSRQTRMYEQYF
TRBD1	-	TRBV5-1	TRBJ1-2	TGCGCCAGCAGCGCCGGGACAGGGGGATATGGCTACACCTTC	CASSAGTGGYGYTF
TRBD1	-	TRBV4-1	TRBJ1-4	TGCGCCAGCAGCCACGACAGGGGTGTAGGGGAAAAACTGTTTTTT	CASSHDRGVGEKLFF
-	-	TRBV18	TRBJ1-2	TGTGCCAGCTCACCTGGGGAGAACCAGCTCGCCGCCTTC	CASSPGENQLAAF
TRBD1	-	TRBV4-3	TRBJ1-2	TGCGCCAGCAGCCAAGTTTCCCAGGGGGCCTATGGCTACACCTTC	CASSQVSQGAYGYTF
-	-	TRBV4-2	TRBJ1-2	TGTGCCAGCAGCCAAGACAGGGGTTCGAATGGCTACACCTTC	CASSQDRGSNGYTF
TRBD1	-	TRBV18	TRBJ1-5	TGTGCCAGCTCACTTGAGACAGGGTGGCAGCCCCAGCATTTT	CASSLETGWQPQHF
-	few	TRBV21-1	TRBJ2-5	TGTGCCAGCAGCACGGGGGAGAGCTTACAAGAGACCCAGTACTTC	CASSTGESLQETQYF
-	-	TRBV2	TRBJ1-2	TGTGCCAGCAGGAATGCCCCTGGACTCCTAAGGAGAAACTATGGCTACACCTTC	CASRNAPGLLRRNYGYTF
-	-	TRBV27	TRBJ2-7	TGTGCCAGCAGTCCCCTATCGGTGAGTCCTTCCTACGAGCAGTACTTC	CASSPLSVSPSYEQYF
TRBD1	-	TRBV30	TRBJ2-3	TGTGCCTGGAACTCCGGCTGGACAGGGATTCGAGATACGCAGTATTTT	CAWNSGWTGIRDTQYF
-	-	TRBV19	TRBJ1-5	TGTGCCAGTTCGTCGCAGATCAATCAGCCCCAGCATTTT	CASSSQINQPQHF
-	-	TRBV5-1	TRBJ2-7	TGCGCCAGCAGCTTCGGTCAGGGTGGAAACGAGCAGTACTTC	CASSFGQGGNEQYF
-	-	TRBV14	TRBJ1-2	TGTGCCAGCAGCGAACATACAGGGAGCAGCAACTATGGCTACACCTTC	CASSEHTGSSNYGYTF
-	-	TRBV5-6	TRBJ2-7	TGTGCCAGCAGCCAAGGGGGCTACGAGCAGTACTTC	CASSQGGYEQYF
TRBD1	-	TRBV25-1	TRBJ1-6	TGTGCCAGCCATGCGGGACAGGGGCGTCTTAATTCACCCCTCCACTTT	CASHAGQGRLNSPLHF
TRBD2	-	TRBV11-3	TRBJ2-3	TGTGCCAGCAGCGCCGGGGGGTTCACAGATACGCAGTATTTT	CASSAGGFTDTQYF
-	-	TRBV15	TRBJ1-1	TGTGCCACCAGCAGGGCCCAAGGGGCTGAAGCTTTCTTT	CATSRAQGAEAFF
TRBD1	-	TRBV5-1	TRBJ1-3	TGCGCCAGCAGCCCCCAGGGGGCACTCAACACCATATATTTT	CASSPQGALNTIYF
-	-	TRBV4-3	TRBJ2-3	TGCGCCAGCAGCCAAGGGACAGCAAGACCCCCTTTTACAGATACGCAGTATTTT	CASSQGTARPPFTDTQYF
-	few	TRBV2	TRBJ1-2	TGTGCCAGCAGTGGTACAGCGGGGTATGGCTACACCTTC	CASSGTAGYGYTF
TRBD1	once	TRBV5-1	TRBJ2-1	TGCGCCACCAACTTAGGGGGCCCGACTAATGAGCAGTTCTTC	CATNLGGPTNEQFF
TRBD2	-	TRBV24-1	TRBJ2-7	TGTGCCACCAGTGACTCGACTAGCGGGAGGGGAGGGTACGAGCAGTACTTC	CATSDSTSGRGGYEQYF
-	-	TRBV29-1	TRBJ1-1	TGCAGCGTTGAACGGCGGTTGAACACTGAAGCTTTCTTT	CSVERRLNTEAFF
-	-	TRBV7-8	TRBJ1-1	TGTGCCAGCAGCTTAGACCGGACAGAGAACACTGAAGCTTTCTTT	CASSLDRTENTEAFF
-	-	TRBV27	TRBJ1-2	TGTGCCAGCAGTCTAGGGGGTTCTCTGTCCTATGGCTACACCTTC	CASSLGGSLSYGYTF
-	-	TRBV6-5	TRBJ1-4	TGTGCCAGCACCAGAAGGGGGGGCTCCGAGGAAAAACTGTTTTTT	CASTRRGGSEEKLFF
-	-	TRBV5-5	TRBJ1-4	TGTGCCAGCAGCTTTCAGAATGAAAAACTGTTTTTT	CASSFQNEKLFF
TRBD1	-	TRBV2	TRBJ1-1	TGTGCCAGCAGTGCAGGGGGGTCGGACACTGAAGCTTTCTTT	CASSAGGSDTEAFF